Below, 20 T cell receptor beta chains from the same sample are listed, as sequenced in a study of vaccination effects on CD4 cells after COVID-19. Generated by immunoSEQ multiplex PCR, the TCRdb table keeps only in-frame clones and is missing some. The sample has fewer than 25,000 clones, roughly three quarters seen once. After expansion with viral peptide pools in the ViraFEST assay, antigen-specific CD4+ T cells were sequenced. Investigators separated out CD4+ T cells once 10 days of culture had passed. Infection with SARS-CoV-2 occurred in the person between March and December 2020, and PCR confirmed it. Their target antigens are unknown. The specimen was CD4+ T cells from PBMCs cultured with SARS-CoV-2 spike peptides, collected before COVID-19 vaccination. The receptors originated from a human donor who had a prior SARS-CoV-2 infection.

The chain couples TRBV18 to TRBJ1-2, with D possibly TRBD1 on 6 matching bases. V lost 2 bases to trimming and J lost 4 bases, with 17 bases between them. The length of the CDR3 is 16 residues. The V gene's germline CDR1 is KGHSH and CDR2 LQKENI. This CDR3 reads CASSPGTGRGPYGYTF. In DNA form, the CDR3 reads TGTGCCAGCTCACCAGGTACAGGGAGGGGACCCTATGGCTACACCTTC.

In nucleotides, the CDR3 is TGTGCCAGCAGGGCCAAAAGTTTGGAACTGTTTTTT. Translated, it gives CASRAKSLELFF. The chain combines TRBV6-5 with TRBJ1-4; D is ambiguous. V lost 6 bases, J lost 12 bases, and 14 bases lay in between. There are 12 residues in the CDR3. CDR1 is MNHEY, CDR2 SVGAGI, per germline.

This chain links TRBV13 with TRBJ2-2, with 9 bases fitting TRBD2. The CDR3 loop spans 15 amino acids. The germline V gene encodes CDR1 PRHDT and CDR2 FYEKMQ (reference sequence). J was trimmed by 6 bases and V by 4 bases; bases with no gene match: 6. In DNA, the CDR3 is TGTGCCAGCAGCTCCAGCGGGAGGTGGGCCGGGGAGCTGTTTTTT. Translating gives CASSSSGRWAGELFF.

V usage is TRBV5-6 and J usage is TRBJ1-2; D unresolved. The CDR3 totals 14 residues. The V gene lost 0 bases and the J gene lost 2 bases, with 8 bases spanning the gap. Germline lookup yields CDR1 SGHDT and CDR2 YYEEEE. As DNA, the CDR3 is TGTGCCAGCAGCTTGGTTTATCAGAACTATGGCTACACCTTC. This gives the protein CASSLVYQNYGYTF.

J is TRBJ2-7 and V is TRBV6-5, with 8 bases that match TRBD1. Per germline, CDR1 MNHEY and CDR2 SVGAGI. This CDR3 is built from 14 residues. The V segment lost 2 bases and the J segment 3 bases; nucleotides outside the gene matches: 3. CDR3 DNA sequence: TGTGCCAGCAGTTACGGACAGGGCAACTACGAGCAGTACTTC. This encodes CASSYGQGNYEQYF.

This clone was seen more than once but under ten times. The chain employs TRBV7-3 and TRBJ2-1; D unclear. Germline CDR1 and CDR2: SGHTA and FQGTGA. V lost 5 bases, J lost 11 bases, and 13 bases lay in between. The CDR3 length is 12 residues. CDR3 amino acids: CASSQTELKQFF. In DNA form, the CDR3 reads TGTGCCAGCAGCCAAACTGAACTAAAGCAGTTCTTC.

The table lists this clone with a count of one. The chain is built from TRBV30 and TRBJ2-5; D gene unclear. V lost 5 bases and J lost 4, with 8 bases in between. The germline V gene encodes CDR1 GTSNPN and CDR2 SVGIG (reference sequence). The CDR3 contains 11 residues. CDR3 sequence: CAWANGETQYF. CDR3 DNA sequence: TGTGCCTGGGCTAACGGAGAGACCCAGTACTTC. Filled out from reference TRBV30 and TRBJ2-5, the complete variable domain reads SQTIHQWPATLVQPVGSPLSLECTVEGTSNPNLYWYRQAAGRGLQLLFYSVGIGQISSEVPQNLSASRPQDRQFILSSKKLLLSDSGFYLCAWANGETQYFGPGTRLLVL.

This chain joins TRBV7-2 and TRBJ2-5; 13 bases agree with TRBD2. The CDR3 runs to 15 residues. Looked up from germline, CDR1 is SGHTA and CDR2 is FQGNSA. The ends lost 5 bases at V and 2 bases at J; junction bases unmatched: 2. Written as DNA, the CDR3 is TGTGCCAGCAGCCTGGGACTAGCGGGACAAGAGACCCAGTACTTC. It specifies CASSLGLAGQETQYF.

The chain combines TRBV7-9 with TRBJ1-4; D is possibly TRBD1 (6 bases). Germline V gene sequence: CDR1 SEHNR, CDR2 FQNEAQ (reference sequence). The CDR3 consists of 15 residues. The V and J ends lost 6 bases and 7 bases respectively, with 18 bases between them. The DNA for the CDR3 is TGTGCCAGCAGTTCAACAGGGTCGGCGGGTGAAAAACTGTTTTTT. Its protein is CASSSTGSAGEKLFF. Full variable domain (remainder filled in from reference TRBV7-9 and TRBJ1-4): DTGVSQNPRHKITKRGQNVTFRCDPISEHNRLYWYRQTLGQGPEFLTYFQNEAQLEKSRLLSDRFSAERPKGSFSTLEIQRTEQGDSAMYLCASSSTGSAGEKLFFGSGTQLSVL.

Comment on this clone: A read error may produce the germline difference seen at one junction end. The gene calls are TRBV5-6 and TRBJ1-2; D perhaps matches TRBD1 (5 bases). This CDR3 has 14 residues. Germline lookup yields CDR1 SGHDT and CDR2 YYEEEE. The CDR3 reads CASSWRAGNSGYTF. The CDR3 coding sequence is TGTGCCAGCAGCTGGCGGGCAGGGAACTCTGGCTACACCTTC.

The V call is TRBV5-4, the J call TRBJ2-2; no clear D gene. Germline V lookup: CDR1 SGHNT, CDR2 YYREEE (reference sequence). The V end lost 1 base, the J end lost 2 bases, and 6 bases lay between the germline ends. The CDR3 spans 14 residues. CDR3 sequence (DNA): TGTGCCAGCAGCTTGTACAGAAACACCGGGGAGCTGTTTTTT. This translates into CASSLYRNTGELFF.

The rearrangement links TRBV11-2 to TRBJ2-5; unclear D gene. This CDR3 is built from 12 residues. The ends were cut back, 1 base at V and 2 bases at J, with 2 bases in the middle. Germline loops: CDR1 SGHAT, CDR2 FQNNGV. The DNA for the CDR3 is TGTGCCAGCAGCTTAGCTCAAGAGACCCAGTACTTC. This sequence encodes CASSLAQETQYF.

This clone was found a few times. The V gene is TRBV11-1, the J gene TRBJ1-1; 8 bases agree with TRBD1. V lost 6 bases and J lost 5; bases outside the gene matches: 11. Per germline, CDR1 SGHAT and CDR2 FQDESV (reference sequence). The length of the CDR3 is 15 residues. The CDR3 region has the DNA TGTGCCAGCAGGCGACTACAGGGGGATTGGACTGAAGCTTTCTTT. Encoded protein: CASRRLQGDWTEAFF.

The rearrangement joins TRBV27 to TRBJ1-1; 7 positions match TRBD1. Germline CDR1 and CDR2: MNHEY and SMNVEV (reference sequence). The CDR3 extends over 14 amino acids. With 1 base clipped from V and 9 bases from J, the junction kept 8 bases outside the gene matches. CDR3 loop: CASSLWGTDFKAFF. The CDR3 DNA sequence: TGTGCCAGCAGTTTATGGGGGACAGACTTTAAAGCTTTCTTT.

The rearrangement links TRBV4-3 to TRBJ2-2; maybe TRBD2 (5 bases). The CDR3 runs to 13 residues. V was trimmed by 0 bases and J by 8 bases, leaving 7 bases between them. The V gene's germline CDR1 is LGHNA and CDR2 YSLEER. DNA of the CDR3: TGCGCCAGCAGCCAAGAACCGGGAGGGGAGCTGTTTTTT. Translated: CASSQEPGGELFF.

The rearrangement joins TRBV27 to TRBJ1-5; unclear D gene. Between the trimmed V and J ends, which lost 9 bases and 2 bases, there was a span of 11 bases. From germline, CDR1 is MNHEY and CDR2 SMNVEV (reference sequence). The CDR3 runs to 13 residues. CDR3 sequence (DNA): TGTGCCAGTAGGGAAAGGGGCAATCAGCCCCAGCATTTT. Translating it yields CASRERGNQPQHF.

This chain joins TRBV6-2 or TRBV6-3 and TRBJ2-7, with 7 positions matching TRBD2. CDR1 is MNHEY and CDR2 is SVGEGT in the germline V gene. V lost 6 bases, J lost 6 bases, and 23 bases stayed unmatched. The CDR3 runs 18 residues. In nucleotides, the CDR3 is TGTGCCAGCAGCGATCCTACCAGGGCGCGGGAGTCTGGCGGCGAGCAGTACTTC. Translated: CASSDPTRARESGGEQYF.

CDR3 region: CASSDTRGIGEKLFF. The CDR3 DNA reads TGCGCCAGCAGCGATACCAGGGGGATAGGGGAAAAACTGTTTTTT. V usage is TRBV5-1 and J usage is TRBJ1-4; the match to TRBD1 covers 7 bases. Germline V gives CDR1 SGHRS, CDR2 YFSETQ. Trimming took 4 bases from V and 8 from J; bases not matched to a gene: 11. The CDR3 sequence is 15 residues long.

The rearrangement links TRBV5-1 to TRBJ2-1; D is perhaps TRBD2 (5 bases). V lost 1 base to trimming and J lost 9 bases, with 8 bases between them. The CDR3 consists of 12 residues. The germline gives CDR1 SGHRS, CDR2 YFSETQ. The CDR3 DNA reads as TGCGCCAGCAGCTTGAGAGGGAGTGAGCAGTTCTTC. Its protein is CASSLRGSEQFF.

The chain combines TRBV29-1 with TRBJ1-3; TRBD1 is a possible D gene (5 bases). This CDR3 spans 15 amino acids. The germline gives CDR1 SQVTM, CDR2 ANQGSEA. Trimming pared 7 bases from V and 0 bases from J, leaving 16 bases between. CDR3 sequence reads: CSAIIRVGSGNTIYF. CDR3 bases: TGCAGCGCTATAATCAGGGTCGGCTCTGGAAACACCATATATTTT. The entire variable domain, with the rest obtained from reference TRBV29-1 and TRBJ1-3, is as follows: SAVISQKPSRDICQRGTSLTIQCQVDSQVTMMFWYRQQPGQSLTLIATANQGSEATYESGFVIDKFPISRPNLTFSTLTVSNMSPEDSSIYLCSAIIRVGSGNTIYFGEGSWLTVV.